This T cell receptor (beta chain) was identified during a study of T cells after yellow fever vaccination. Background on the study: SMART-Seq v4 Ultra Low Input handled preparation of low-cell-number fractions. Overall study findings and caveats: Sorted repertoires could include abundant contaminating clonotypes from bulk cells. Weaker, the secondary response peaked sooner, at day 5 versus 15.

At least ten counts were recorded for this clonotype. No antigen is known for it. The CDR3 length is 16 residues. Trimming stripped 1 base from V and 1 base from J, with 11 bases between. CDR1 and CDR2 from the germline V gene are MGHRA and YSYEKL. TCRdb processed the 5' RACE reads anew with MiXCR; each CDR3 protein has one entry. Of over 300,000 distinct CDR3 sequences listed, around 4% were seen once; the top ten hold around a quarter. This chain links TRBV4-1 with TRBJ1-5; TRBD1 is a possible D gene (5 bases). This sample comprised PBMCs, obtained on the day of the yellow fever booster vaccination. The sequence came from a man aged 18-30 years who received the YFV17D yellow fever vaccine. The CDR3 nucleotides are TGCGCCAGCAGCCAAGGGCTTCGACAGAGCAATCAGCCCCAGCATTTT. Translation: CASSQGLRQSNQPQHF.